These 3 T cell receptor beta chains were all obtained from the same sample, sequenced in a study of response to subunit inactivated influenza vaccine. Each CDR3 protein is one row after TCRdb ran MiXCR on the RT-PCR reads. The sample shows more than 400,000 distinct CDR3 sequences, 11% of them seen only once. Sequencing was performed on PBMCs from blood, taken 40 to 50 days after vaccination. The receptor source for this set is a man aged 45-65 years who received an inactivated influenza vaccine.

This sequence joins TRBV11-2 and TRBJ2-7; 13 bases match TRBD2. Germline V gives CDR1 SGHAT, CDR2 FQNNGV. Unmatched junction bases numbered 10, after V lost 4 bases and J lost 4 bases. There are 17 residues in the CDR3. CDR3 sequence (DNA): TGTGCCAGCAGCTCCACTAGCGGGGGGGTCCTATTTTACGAGCAGTACTTC. Translating it yields CASSSTSGGVLFYEQYF.

CDR3 loop: CASSDGRVKTGELFF. The CDR3 region has the DNA TGTGCCAGTAGTGATGGCAGGGTGAAAACCGGGGAGCTGTTTTTT. The rearrangement joins TRBV19 to TRBJ2-2; tentatively, D is TRBD1 (5 bases). Trimming cost V 5 bases and J 5 bases, with 15 bases left between them. This CDR3 is built from 15 residues. Germline V lookup: CDR1 LNHDA, CDR2 SQIVND (reference sequence). Variable domain in full (rest from reference TRBV19 and TRBJ2-2): DGGITQSPKYLFRKEGQNVTLSCEQNLNHDAMYWYRQDPGQGLRLIYYSQIVNDFQKGDIAEGYSVSREKKESFPLTVTSAQKNPTAFYLCASSDGRVKTGELFFGEGSRLTVL.

This clonotype turned up a few times. The chain employs TRBV25-1 and TRBJ2-7; D is perhaps TRBD1 (7 bases). This CDR3 contains 13 residues. Trimming shortened V by 3 bases and J by 8 bases, and 14 bases separated the two germline ends. Germline CDR1 reads MGHDK; CDR2 reads SYGVNS. The CDR3: CASSEAGGWKQYF. DNA of the CDR3: TGTGCCAGCAGTGAGGCAGGGGGGTGGAAGCAGTACTTC.